The sequence of this T cell receptor (beta chain) was determined in a study of cytomegalovirus exposure and HLA in healthy donors. Trimming shortened V by 2 bases and J by 2 bases, and 17 bases separated the two germline ends. The CDR3 is made up of 17 amino acids. Germline loops: CDR1 SGHVS, CDR2 FQNEAQ. There were likely unrecorded immune exposures, though donors were nominally healthy when sampled. Regarding the study as a whole: Accurate prediction of most subjects' HLA-A and HLA-B alleles from TCR beta sequences was reported. Cytomegalovirus association was assigned to 170 or so TCR beta chains. Several top significant clusters appeared, in a later analysis, to be linked to common viral pathogens.

Concerning this clone itself: Its antigen is not known.

Primers for the PCR totalled 60 Vbeta and 13 Jbeta. Some clones are missing from TCRdb's copy, which holds only in-frame ones; the method was immunoSEQ multiplex PCR. The profile shows 110,000 to 150,000 clones, 70% of them singletons. This clonotype was obtained from a woman under 40 in good health and CMV-seronegative. This chain uses TRBV7-8 with TRBJ2-3; TRBD2 might be the D (6 bases). The specimen was PBMCs. The CDR3 DNA sequence: TGTGCCAGCAGCTTACTCCCGCGCGGGGCCCCCACAGATACGCAGTATTTT. Protein product: CASSLLPRGAPTDTQYF.